The rows below give T cell receptor beta chains drawn from one sample of a study of shared clonotypes between healthy human individuals. Method: immunoSEQ multiplex PCR; TCRdb's copy keeps in-frame clones and lacks some. This table holds around 1,900,000 clones, 85% to 95% found once. The sequenced material came from naive CD8+ T cells from PBMCs. The receptors stem from a young man in good health. Some clones in this sample may be carry-over from other donors' samples. Both conserved end residues are trimmed from each CDR3.

>TRBV9
ASSSLRAGEQY
>TRBV27
ASSPQIRSNTIY
>TRBV7-9
ASSFSGRHNEQF
>TRBV5-1
ASSFYRGRVSRPEAF
>TRBV10-3
AISGQSPTNYGYT
>TRBV30
AWSAAAPQETQY
>TRBV7-3
ASSCEGASGRASYEQY
>TRBV7-3
ASSRIRRGQSQPQH
>TRBV27
ASSFGLTYEQY
>TRBV30
AWFLDGYGYT
>TRBV5-6
ASSPGGAWGYNEQF
>TRBV2
ASRGYEQY
>TRBV6-1
ASRDGLMNTEAF
>TRBV7-8
ASSLTGGGRASSEQY
>TRBV27
ASSLTSNQPQH
>TRBV19
ASSMSSGYTGDTQY
>TRBV6-1
ASSHRRQDGYT
>TRBV6-1
ASSEGLRVYEQY
>TRBV28
ASSHSWTGGNQPQH
>TRBV6-6
ASSFGGAKNTIY
>TRBV27
ASSPPAGGPTDTQY
>TRBV11-2
ASSLGQGKRGIQY
>TRBV11-2
ASSLTGTLVEQY
>TRBV27
ASSKTVGYQPQH
>TRBV5-6
ASQTGLRANVLT
>TRBV27
ASSSGPGTGGYEQY
>TRBV13
ASSVPGQARPYEQY
>TRBV14
ASSPRKSGFTTDTQY
>TRBV28
ASSAGGGNQPQH
>TRBV4-1
ASSQLAGLPSNEQF
>TRBV27
ASSLSGGNYGYT
>TRBV4-3
ASSSRDRAGEKLF
>TRBV7-8
ASSLDRVAGNTIY
>TRBV6-6
ASSYSRQYNEQF
>TRBV19
ASSRAGTAIPNYGYT
>TRBV9
ASSVVPRIEAF
>TRBV4-3
ASSQDWTGEAGNTIY
>TRBV28
ASSQGTGPYNEQF
>TRBV5-1
ASSLVFFRDTQY
>TRBV9
ASSNRDYYGNEQF
>TRBV4-3
ASSQDAREGGYEQY
>TRBV27
ASSGTSGTTGELF
>TRBV7-8
ASSWWGMNTEAF
>TRBV19
ASSMTGFSEQY
>TRBV27
ASRTKGGTYEQY
>TRBV28
ASSFEQGIIETQY
>TRBV5-1
ASSLVPGPLNTEAF
>TRBV4-1
ASSRSTVETQY
>TRBV28
ASSGRAKNIQY
>TRBV27
ASSLVGGMTYEQY
>TRBV4-2
ASSLKSGADTQY